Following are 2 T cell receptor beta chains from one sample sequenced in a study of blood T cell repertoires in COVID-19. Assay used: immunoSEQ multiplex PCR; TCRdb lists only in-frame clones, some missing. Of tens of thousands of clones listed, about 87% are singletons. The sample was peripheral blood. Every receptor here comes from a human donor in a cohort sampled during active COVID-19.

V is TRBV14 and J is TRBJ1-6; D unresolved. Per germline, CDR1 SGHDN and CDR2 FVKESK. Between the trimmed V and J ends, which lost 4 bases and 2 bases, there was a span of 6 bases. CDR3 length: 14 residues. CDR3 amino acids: CASSPGTYNSPLHF. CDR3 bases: TGTGCCAGCAGCCCGGGTACCTATAATTCACCCCTCCACTTT.

Here the CDR3 reads CASSEGRAPYNEQFF. In nucleotides, the CDR3 is TGTGCCAGCAGTGAAGGGCGGGCCCCTTACAATGAGCAGTTCTTC. This chain uses TRBV6-1 with TRBJ2-1; weak D call: TRBD2 (5 bases). The CDR3 has 15 amino acids. The V end lost 1 base, the J end lost 4 bases, and 11 bases lay between the germline ends. CDR1 is MNHNS and CDR2 is SASEGT in the germline V gene.